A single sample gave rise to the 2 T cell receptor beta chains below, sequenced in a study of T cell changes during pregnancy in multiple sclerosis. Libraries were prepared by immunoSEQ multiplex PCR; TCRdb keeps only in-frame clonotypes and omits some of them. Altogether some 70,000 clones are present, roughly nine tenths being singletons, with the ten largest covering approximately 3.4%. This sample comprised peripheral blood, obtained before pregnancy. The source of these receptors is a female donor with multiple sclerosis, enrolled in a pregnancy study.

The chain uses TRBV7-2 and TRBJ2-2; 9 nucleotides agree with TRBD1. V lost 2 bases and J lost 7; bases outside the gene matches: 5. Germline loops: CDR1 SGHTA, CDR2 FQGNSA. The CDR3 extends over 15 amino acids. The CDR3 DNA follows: TGTGCCAGCAGCTTAAGGACAGGGGCGGACGGGGAGCTGTTTTTT. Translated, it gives CASSLRTGADGELFF.

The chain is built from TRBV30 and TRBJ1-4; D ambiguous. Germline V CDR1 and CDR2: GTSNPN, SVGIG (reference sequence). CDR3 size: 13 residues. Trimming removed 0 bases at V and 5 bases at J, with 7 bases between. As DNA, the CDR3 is TGTGCCTGGAGTGTAAGCCTAAATGAAAAACTGTTTTTT. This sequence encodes CAWSVSLNEKLFF.